A selection of T cell receptor beta chains follows, all from one sample in a study of cytomegalovirus exposure and HLA in healthy donors. Assay used: immunoSEQ multiplex PCR; TCRdb lists only in-frame clones, some missing. The table shows about 130,000 clones, with about 88% occurring only once. Sample: PBMCs. The receptor set was obtained from a woman under 30 in good health and CMV-seropositive. CDR3s include the opening cysteine and the closing phenylalanine or tryptophan. D genes are given only for firm matches. Clone size appears in some rows only: once, few, many, or a class for an expanded clone.

NA,TRBJ2-5,TRBV6-1,NA,CASTPDSQETQYF,TGTGCCAGCACGCCGGACAGCCAAGAGACCCAGTACTTC
TRBD1,TRBJ2-2,TRBV7-9,few,CASSTTGTAYTGELFF,TGTGCCAGTTCCACCACCGGGACAGCTTATACCGGGGAGCTGTTTTTT
TRBD1,TRBJ1-2,TRBV13,NA,CASSPTPKQGGIYGYTF,TGTGCCAGCAGCCCCACGCCGAAACAGGGGGGGATCTATGGCTACACCTTC
NA,TRBJ1-3,TRBV18,NA,CASSPTPNRSDTIYF,TGTGCCAGCTCACCAACACCGAACAGGTCCGACACCATATATTTT
NA,TRBJ1-1,TRBV7-9,NA,CASRRLGGANTEAFF,TGTGCCAGCAGAAGGTTGGGGGGAGCGAACACTGAAGCTTTCTTT
NA,TRBJ1-1,TRBV7-9,NA,CASSLAGASTEAFF,TGTGCCAGCAGCTTAGCTGGGGCGTCCACTGAAGCTTTCTTT
NA,TRBJ1-2,TRBV7-2,NA,CASSLDSNYGYTF,TGTGCCAGCAGCTTAGACAGTAACTATGGCTACACCTTC
TRBD2,TRBJ2-1,TRBV10-1,once,CASSFGTSGNEQFF,TGCGCCAGCAGTTTCGGGACTAGCGGGAATGAGCAGTTCTTC
TRBD1,TRBJ1-1,TRBV5-6,NA,CASSDLGQGAYRGEAFF,TGTGCCAGCAGTGACCTTGGACAGGGGGCATATAGGGGTGAAGCTTTCTTT
TRBD1,TRBJ2-1,TRBV11-2,NA,CASSPRQGSGDEQFF,TGTGCCAGCAGCCCAAGACAGGGTAGTGGCGATGAGCAGTTCTTC
TRBD1,TRBJ1-2,TRBV15,NA,CATSTILPGTGDYGYTF,TGTGCCACCAGCACTATACTACCCGGGACAGGTGACTATGGCTACACCTTC
NA,TRBJ2-7,TRBV7-9,once,CASSLAGSYEQYF,TGTGCCAGCAGCTTAGCCGGGTCCTACGAGCAGTACTTC
NA,TRBJ2-1,TRBV15,NA,CATSRELSRSFSYNEQFF,TGTGCCACCAGCAGAGAGCTTTCGCGATCCTTCTCCTACAATGAGCAGTTCTTC
NA,TRBJ1-4,TRBV7-9,NA,CASSLSRRGTNEKLFF,TGTGCCAGCAGCTTAAGTCGTAGGGGAACTAATGAAAAACTGTTTTTT
TRBD1,TRBJ2-2,TRBV7-8,NA,CASSLGQGYTGELFF,TGTGCCAGCAGCTTGGGACAGGGGTACACCGGGGAGCTGTTTTTT
TRBD1,TRBJ2-7,TRBV7-6,NA,CASSLRTGTSYEQYF,TGTGCCAGCAGCTTAAGGACAGGAACATCCTACGAGCAGTACTTC
TRBD2,TRBJ2-7,TRBV28,NA,CASSGEGHGLSGQYF,TGTGCCAGCAGTGGGGAGGGCCACGGCCTATCGGGGCAGTACTTC
TRBD1,TRBJ2-5,TRBV28,NA,CMDRAWETQYF,TGTATGGACAGGGCATGGGAGACCCAGTACTTC
TRBD2,TRBJ2-7,TRBV18,once,CASSGSGGRDEQYF,TGTGCCAGCTCCGGTTCGGGGGGGCGCGACGAGCAGTACTTC
NA,TRBJ1-2,TRBV2,NA,CASSEDGVQGYYGYTF,TGTGCCAGCAGTGAAGACGGAGTACAGGGATACTATGGCTACACCTTC
TRBD1,TRBJ1-1,TRBV5-1,NA,CASRSGTGTTEAFF,TGCGCCAGCAGATCCGGGACAGGAACGACTGAAGCTTTCTTT
NA,TRBJ1-3,TRBV7-2,NA,CASSLNGARVGGNTIYF,TGTGCCAGCAGCTTAAATGGGGCACGCGTGGGAGGAAACACCATATATTTT
NA,TRBJ1-5,TRBV18,NA,CASSPAPADQPQHF,TGTGCCAGCTCCCCCGCCCCCGCAGATCAGCCCCAGCATTTT
TRBD2,TRBJ2-3,TRBV19,NA,CASQPRGGGTDTQYF,TGTGCCAGCCAACCCCGGGGAGGGGGCACAGATACGCAGTATTTT
NA,TRBJ1-2,TRBV11-2,NA,CASSPPGNPYGYTF,TGTGCCAGCAGCCCCCCGGGAAATCCATATGGCTACACCTTC
NA,TRBJ1-1,TRBV27,once,CASSSTLGRENTEAFF,TGTGCCAGCAGCTCCACCCTAGGGCGGGAGAACACTGAAGCTTTCTTT
NA,TRBJ2-6,TRBV7-3,few,CASSPSYSGANVLTF,TGTGCCAGCAGCCCGTCCTACTCTGGGGCCAACGTCCTGACTTTC
NA,TRBJ1-5,TRBV7-9,once,CASVSTGHPNQPQHF,TGTGCCAGCGTTTCCACGGGTCATCCGAATCAGCCCCAGCATTTT
NA,TRBJ1-2,TRBV6-1,NA,CASSEHLRGDYGYTF,TGTGCCAGCAGTGAGCATCTGCGGGGGGACTATGGCTACACCTTC
NA,TRBJ1-6,TRBV5-6,NA,CASSLTATVIYSALHF,TGTGCCAGCAGCTTGACCGCAACAGTAATATATTCAGCCCTCCACTTT
TRBD1,TRBJ2-3,TRBV5-1,once,CATKTGLADTQYF,TGCGCCACCAAGACAGGGTTGGCAGATACGCAGTATTTT
TRBD1,TRBJ1-6,TRBV18,NA,CASSTPGQPDSPLHF,TGTGCCAGCTCAACACCGGGACAGCCTGATTCACCCCTCCACTTT